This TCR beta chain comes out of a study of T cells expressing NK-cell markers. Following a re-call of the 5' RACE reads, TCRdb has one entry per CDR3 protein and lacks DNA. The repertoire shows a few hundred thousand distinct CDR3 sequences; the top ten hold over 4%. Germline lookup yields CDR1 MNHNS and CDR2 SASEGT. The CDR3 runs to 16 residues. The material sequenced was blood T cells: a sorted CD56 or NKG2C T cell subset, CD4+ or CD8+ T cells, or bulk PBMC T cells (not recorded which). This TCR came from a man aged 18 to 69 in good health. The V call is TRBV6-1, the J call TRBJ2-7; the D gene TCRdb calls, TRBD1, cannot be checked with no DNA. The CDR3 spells CASRPNTGQGNYEQYF.